This entry features one T cell receptor beta chain sequence. In the study's own analysis: Reference gene primer amplification in the assay estimated nucleated cell counts. Assay used: immunoSEQ multiplex PCR; TCRdb lists only in-frame clones, some missing. The V and J calls and clone size are taken from that table; D and trimming were inferred from the DNA. The data contain about 280,000 clones, 80% to 90% of them singletons. The sample belongs to a study of blood T cell repertoires in COVID-19. Study details: Spain, Italy and the United States supplied samples that represented acute and convalescent COVID-19. Sample material is recorded as cDNA or gDNA derived from T cells, B-cell-depleted T cells, or PBMCs.

From germline, CDR1 is MDHEN and CDR2 SYDVKM. J lost 5 bases, V lost 7 bases, and 12 bases had no gene match. CDR3 length: 15 residues. The clonotype originates from a woman under 40 with active or convalescent COVID-19. The V and J genes are TRBV28 and TRBJ1-2; 8 nucleotides align to TRBD1. Sample: peripheral blood. CDR3 residues: CASIPTGGASYGYTF. Here the CDR3 DNA reads TGTGCCAGCATTCCCACAGGGGGGGCTTCGTATGGCTACACCTTC.